This TCR beta chain was recorded in a study of T cell repertoires in cytomegalovirus infection. Germline V gene lookup returns CDR1 LNHDA and CDR2 SQIVND (reference sequence). This CDR3 spans 14 amino acids. The trim removed 5 bases at V and 6 bases at J, leaving 6 bases unmatched. This clonotype showed up just a few times. TCRdb redid the calling of the reads with MiXCR, one entry per CDR3 protein. Of about 360,000 distinct CDR3 sequences in the sample, 15% to 20% were seen once. This receptor was identified in a human donor in good health (CMV status not recorded). Some clones in this sample may be carry-over from other donors' samples. Input material: PBMCs. The chain combines TRBV19 with TRBJ2-3; 9 bases map to TRBD1. CDR3 bases: TGTGCCAGTAGTTCCGGGACAGGGAGCGATACGCAGTATTTT. Protein: CASSSGTGSDTQYF.